The 24 T cell receptor beta chains in this list originate from one sample, sequenced in a study of T cell repertoires in cytomegalovirus infection. Each CDR3 protein gets one entry after TCRdb re-called the reads with MiXCR. Of 550,000 to 850,000 distinct CDR3 sequences listed, about 33% are singletons. These receptors lack a known antigen. The sample was cultured PBMCs, taken from culture after CMV antigen stimulation. The receptors shown here come from a human donor in good health (CMV status not recorded). Some clones in this sample may be carry-over from other donors' samples.

V gene TRBV14 combines with J gene TRBJ1-2, with TRBD1 as a possible D gene (5 bases). The CDR3 has 13 residues. The V gene lost 7 bases and the J gene lost 8 bases, with 17 bases spanning the gap. Germline V gene lookup returns CDR1 SGHDN and CDR2 FVKESK. CDR3 nucleotide sequence: TGTGCCAGCAACTCCGGCGGGGGAACGGGCTACACCTTC. Its protein is CASNSGGGTGYTF.

This clonotype was found once. V and J are TRBV15 and TRBJ2-1; weak D call: TRBD1 (6 bases). Germline V lookup: CDR1 LNHNV, CDR2 YYDKDF (reference sequence). The V end lost 4 bases, the J end lost 2 bases, and 12 bases lay between the germline ends. The CDR3 extends over 15 amino acids. The CDR3 protein is CATSTRRGPYNEQFF. CDR3 in DNA: TGTGCCACCAGCACGCGCAGGGGTCCCTACAATGAGCAGTTCTTC.

The chain recombines TRBV4-1 with TRBJ1-5, with 7 bases fitting TRBD1. The CDR3 has 14 amino acids. The germline gives CDR1 MGHRA, CDR2 YSYEKL. Trimming removed 5 bases from V and 7 bases from J; junction bases left unmatched: 8. In DNA form, the CDR3 reads TGCGCCAGCAGCTTCACAGGGGTTGAGCAGCCCCAGCATTTT. It encodes CASSFTGVEQPQHF.

This clonotype was seen a handful of times. This chain joins TRBV6-1 and TRBJ2-3; TRBD2 matches at 10 bases. V gave up 5 bases and J gave up 6 bases; unmatched junction bases: 8. Germline values: CDR1 MNHNS, CDR2 SASEGT. The CDR3 contains 15 residues. The CDR3 DNA reads as TGTGCCAGCAGTCGCAGCGGGGGGGCCCTTGATACGCAGTATTTT. Its protein is CASSRSGGALDTQYF.

The V and J genes are TRBV2 and TRBJ2-5, with 7 bases aligning to TRBD1. This CDR3 has 13 residues. The ends lost 6 bases at V and 5 bases at J; junction bases unmatched: 6. The germline gives CDR1 SNHLY, CDR2 FYNNEI. The CDR3 spells CASRQTGWETQYF. CDR3 DNA sequence: TGTGCCAGCAGACAGACAGGGTGGGAGACCCAGTACTTC.

This clonotype was seen just once. The chain carries TRBV6-2 or TRBV6-3 and TRBJ2-1, with D hard to call. The CDR3 runs to 15 residues. Germline loops: CDR1 MNHEY, CDR2 SVGEGT. The V and J ends lost 2 bases and 0 bases respectively, with 8 bases between them. This CDR3 is CASSYRAPSYNEQFF. The CDR3 nucleotides read TGTGCCAGCAGTTACAGGGCCCCCTCCTACAATGAGCAGTTCTTC.

This chain links TRBV5-3 with TRBJ2-5, with TRBD2 matching 7 bases. TRBV5-3 qualifies as an ORF whose function is uncertain. The CDR3 is 14 amino acids. J lost 6 bases, V lost 8 bases, and 13 bases had no gene match. The CDR3 is CASSPGREQKTQYF. CDR3 nucleotides: TGTGCCAGCAGCCCTGGGCGGGAGCAGAAGACCCAGTACTTC.

This clonotype showed up just a few times. The chain couples TRBV6-5 to TRBJ2-3; D is uncertain. V lost 6 bases, J lost 0 bases, and 10 bases lay in between. Germline assignment: CDR1 MNHEY and CDR2 SVGAGI. The CDR3 loop spans 14 amino acids. CDR3: CASSVSFSTDTQYF. CDR3 nucleotides: TGTGCCAGCAGCGTATCGTTTAGCACAGATACGCAGTATTTT.

The chain carries TRBV6-2 or TRBV6-3 and TRBJ2-3; D not resolved. In germline, CDR1 is MNHEY, CDR2 SVGEGT. The CDR3 sequence is 13 residues long. V lost 1 base and J lost 0, with 2 bases in between. The CDR3 reads CASSYFSTDTQYF. CDR3 sequence (DNA): TGTGCCAGCAGTTACTTTAGCACAGATACGCAGTATTTT.

This clonotype appeared a few times. The chain couples TRBV7-2 to TRBJ1-6; tentative D call: TRBD1 (5 bases). There are 14 residues in the CDR3. Between the trimmed V and J ends, which lost 5 bases and 11 bases, there was a span of 16 bases. Germline assignment: CDR1 SGHTA and CDR2 FQGNSA. In nucleotides, the CDR3 is TGTGCCAGCAGCCGGGGCAGGCCGTCCGCACCCCTCCACTTT. The encoded protein is CASSRGRPSAPLHF.

In this sample, this clonotype turned up a few times. This sequence joins TRBV4-2 and TRBJ1-6; TRBD1 might be the D (6 bases). Looked up from germline, CDR1 is LGHNA and CDR2 is YNFKEQ. V lost 1 base and J lost 9, with 22 bases in between. The CDR3 is 18 residues long. CDR3 nucleotides: TGTGCCAGCAGCCAAGTGGGCAGGGGAAAGATAAGTAGTTCACCCCTCCACTTT. Protein: CASSQVGRGKISSSPLHF.

V usage is TRBV6-5 and J usage is TRBJ1-1, with no clear D. The CDR3 length is 14 residues. Germline CDR1 reads MNHEY; CDR2 reads SVGAGI. Trimming took 7 bases from V and 1 from J, leaving 13 bases between them. The CDR3, as DNA: TGTGCCAGCAAACCTAGGACCGAGAACACTGAAGCTTTCTTT. Translated, it gives CASKPRTENTEAFF.

This clonotype was observed a few times. The rearrangement uses TRBV6-1 and TRBJ1-1; unclear D gene. This CDR3 comprises 14 residues. CDR1 is MNHNS and CDR2 is SASEGT in the germline V gene. With 10 bases removed from V and 5 bases from J, the gap between germline ends came to 20 bases. As DNA, the CDR3 is TGTGCCACCAGACAAGACCCGAGAGGGACTGAAGCTTTCTTT. It translates to CATRQDPRGTEAFF.

The chain carries TRBV5-6 and TRBJ2-1, with no clear D. V was cut by 2 bases and J by 10 bases, with 22 bases left in between. This CDR3 is built from 16 residues. CDR1 is SGHDT and CDR2 is YYEEEE in the germline V gene. CDR3 region: CASSFIDREVKWEQFF. The CDR3 DNA sequence: TGTGCCAGCAGCTTCATCGACCGCGAGGTTAAATGGGAGCAGTTCTTC.

This clonotype was seen more than once but under ten times. V usage is TRBV7-8 and J usage is TRBJ1-3; 7 nucleotides agree with TRBD1. The germline V gene has CDR1 SGHVS and CDR2 FQNEAQ. V lost 5 bases and J lost 9; bases outside the gene matches: 16. The CDR3 covers 16 residues. CDR3 nucleotides: TGTGCCAGCAGCCCCGCAGGGGGGGTGAGTGGCGCCACCATATATTTT. It codes for CASSPAGGVSGATIYF.

This clonotype was recorded at least ten times. V and J are TRBV7-2 and TRBJ2-5; D not resolved. The CDR3 loop spans 13 amino acids. Germline-derived CDR1 and CDR2 are SGHTA and FQGNSA. Trimming left V 2 bases short and J 5 bases short, with 9 bases between. The CDR3 DNA follows: TGTGCCAGCAGCTTAAGAAGTTTGGAGACCCAGTACTTC. Translating it yields CASSLRSLETQYF. The full variable domain, rest sourced from reference TRBV7-2 and TRBJ2-5, is GAGVSQSPSNKVTEKGKDVELRCDPISGHTALYWYRQSLGQGLEFLIYFQGNSAPDKSGLPSDRFSAERTGGSVSTLTIQRTQQEDSAVYLCASSLRSLETQYFGPGTRLLVL.

This clonotype has more than one count but fewer than ten. V and J are TRBV7-2 and TRBJ2-2, with 9 bases that match TRBD2. CDR3 length equals 17 residues. J was trimmed by 5 bases and V by 5 bases; bases with no gene match: 12. The V gene's germline CDR1 is SGHTA and CDR2 FQGNSA. DNA for the CDR3: TGTGCCAGCAGCGCCGTGGGCGGGGGGGCCGGGACCGGGGAGCTGTTTTTT. It specifies CASSAVGGGAGTGELFF. Drawing the rest from reference TRBV7-2 and TRBJ2-2, the complete variable domain is GAGVSQSPSNKVTEKGKDVELRCDPISGHTALYWYRQSLGQGLEFLIYFQGNSAPDKSGLPSDRFSAERTGGSVSTLTIQRTQQEDSAVYLCASSAVGGGAGTGELFFGEGSRLTVL.

The rearrangement joins TRBV4-3 to TRBJ1-4; weak D call: TRBD1 (5 bases). Trimming shortened V by 4 bases and J by 2 bases, and 8 bases separated the two germline ends. Germline V CDR1 and CDR2: LGHNA, YSLEER. The CDR3 length is 14 residues. CDR3 sequence reads: CASSRGRTNEKLFF. CDR3 DNA sequence: TGCGCCAGCAGCCGGGGACGGACTAATGAAAAACTGTTTTTT.

This clonotype was recorded a few times. This chain uses TRBV20-1 with TRBJ2-5; either TRBD1 or TRBD2 may fit D (5 bases each). This CDR3 comprises 14 residues. CDR1 and CDR2 from the germline V gene are DFQATT and SNEGSKA (reference sequence). V was pared by 8 bases and J by 1 base, with 17 bases between. The CDR3 region is CSPAPPGTQETQYF. CDR3 DNA sequence: TGCAGTCCGGCCCCCCCGGGGACCCAAGAGACCCAGTACTTC.

This clonotype has just a few counts. V usage is TRBV6-2 or TRBV6-3 and J usage is TRBJ2-1; tentatively, D is TRBD2 (5 bases). V was cut by 2 bases and J by 8 bases, with 10 bases left in between. The CDR3 sequence is 13 residues long. Germline V lookup: CDR1 MNHEY, CDR2 SVGEGT. DNA for the CDR3: TGTGCCAGCAGTTACACGGGGAGTTATGAGCAGTTCTTC. It yields the protein CASSYTGSYEQFF.

The rearrangement uses TRBV6-5 and TRBJ2-1, with D uncertain. Germline lookup yields CDR1 MNHEY and CDR2 SVGAGI. With 4 bases removed from V and 0 bases from J, the gap between germline ends came to 13 bases. This CDR3 has 16 residues. The chain's CDR3 is CASSSPALSSYNEQFF. The CDR3 DNA reads as TGTGCCAGCAGTTCCCCTGCGCTTAGCTCCTACAATGAGCAGTTCTTC.

This clonotype was seen once. The chain combines TRBV14 with TRBJ2-2, with D maybe TRBD2 (6 bases). Germline CDR1 reads SGHDN; CDR2 reads FVKESK. This CDR3 has 17 amino acids. V lost 4 bases to trimming and J lost 7 bases, with 22 bases between them. The CDR3 DNA is TGTGCCAGCAGCCCGCATGCGGGACTTGAGATTGTCGGGGAGCTGTTTTTT. Residues: CASSPHAGLEIVGELFF.

This clonotype appeared a few times. The CDR3, as DNA: TGTGCCAGCAGCATAGGACCGTGGGAGACCCAGTACTTC. This sequence encodes CASSIGPWETQYF. The V call is TRBV7-8, the J call TRBJ2-5; no definite D call. V was clipped by 5 bases and J by 5 bases, with 12 bases between them. The CDR3 length is 13 residues. Germline V gene data show CDR1 as SGHVS and CDR2 as FQNEAQ.

This clonotype has only a few counts. The chain carries TRBV25-1 and TRBJ1-4; D might be TRBD1 (6 bases). V lost 3 bases, J lost 9 bases, and 14 bases lay in between. This CDR3 comprises 14 residues. Germline-derived CDR1 and CDR2 are MGHDK and SYGVNS. The CDR3 nucleotides are TGTGCCAGCAGTGACACAGGGAACGGGAAAAAACTGTTTTTT. The encoded protein is CASSDTGNGKKLFF. Full variable domain (outside the CDR3, taken from reference TRBV25-1 and TRBJ1-4): EADIYQTPRYLVIGTGKKITLECSQTMGHDKMYWYQQDPGMELHLIHYSYGVNSTEKGDLSSESTVSRIRTEHFPLTLESARPSHTSQYLCASSDTGNGKKLFFGSGTQLSVL.